This T cell receptor (beta chain) was sequenced for a study of T cell changes during pregnancy in multiple sclerosis (dated by TCRdb to 2018 to 2020). A note on the overall study: In women with multiple sclerosis, the researchers looked at how the T cell repertoire shifted as pregnancy progressed.

V is shortened by 4 bases, J by 3 bases, and the region joining them spans 13 bases. The CDR3 measures 15 amino acids from cysteine to phenylalanine. Only the CDR3 region is kept as DNA, spanning 45 bases read in frame from base 1. CDR1 and CDR2 (SGDLS, YYNGEE) derive from the germline V gene. The protocol used for the library was the immunoSEQ multiplex PCR assay. Imported from immuneACCESS, the table was reduced by TCRdb to in-frame sequences with V and J called. These copies leave out some clones; in studies compared against another copy, an unresolved V gene accounts for under half, and the cause of the remainder is not known. In all, the sample holds approximately 12,000 clones, and roughly nine tenths of those were seen once. The leading ten clones occupy about an eighth of the sample. About this clone itself: No antigen is known for it. Base qualities are missing; no much larger clone stands one base away.

The chain is assembled from TRBV9 and TRBJ2-2; TRBD1 could be the D gene, as 6 bases match. Specimen: CD8+ T cells from peripheral blood mononuclear cells, collected after pregnancy. This TCR came from a female donor in good health, enrolled as a control in a pregnancy study. At the DNA level, the sequence is TGTGCCAGCAGCTCGCTGGGGGCGGACACCGGGGAGCTGTTTTTT. Translated, this is CASSSLGADTGELFF.